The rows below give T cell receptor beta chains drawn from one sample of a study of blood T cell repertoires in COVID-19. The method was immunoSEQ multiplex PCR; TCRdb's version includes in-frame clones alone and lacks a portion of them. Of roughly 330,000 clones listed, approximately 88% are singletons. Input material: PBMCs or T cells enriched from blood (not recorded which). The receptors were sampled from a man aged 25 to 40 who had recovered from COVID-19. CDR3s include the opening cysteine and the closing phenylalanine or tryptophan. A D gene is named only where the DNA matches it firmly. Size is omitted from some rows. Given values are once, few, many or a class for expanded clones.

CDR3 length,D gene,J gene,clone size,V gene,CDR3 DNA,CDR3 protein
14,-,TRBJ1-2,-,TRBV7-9,TGTGCCAGCAGCTTGTCAGGGACTAACTATGGCTACACCTTC,CASSLSGTNYGYTF
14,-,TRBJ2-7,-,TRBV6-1,TGTGCCAGCAGTGAATTGGGGGCCACCTACGAGCAGTACTTC,CASSELGATYEQYF
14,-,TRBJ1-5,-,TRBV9,TGTGCCAGCAGCGGAGGCCCGGAAGCGTGGCCCCAGCATTTT,CASSGGPEAWPQHF
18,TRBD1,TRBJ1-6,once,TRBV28,TGTGCCAGCAGTTTTGGGGTGACAGGGACGATTTTTAATTCACCCCTCCACTTT,CASSFGVTGTIFNSPLHF
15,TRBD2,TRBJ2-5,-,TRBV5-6,TGTGCCAGCAGCACTAGCGGGGGGGGCCAAGAGACCCAGTACTTC,CASSTSGGGQETQYF
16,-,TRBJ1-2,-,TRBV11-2,TGTGCCAGCAGCTTCGAACTCGGGAACCCTAACTATGGCTACACCTTC,CASSFELGNPNYGYTF
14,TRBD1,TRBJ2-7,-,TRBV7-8,TGTGCCAGCAGCCTACAGGGGGGCCCCTACGAGCAGTACTTC,CASSLQGGPYEQYF
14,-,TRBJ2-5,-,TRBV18,TGTGCCAGCTCACCACCGAATGTCGGAGAGACCCAGTACTTC,CASSPPNVGETQYF
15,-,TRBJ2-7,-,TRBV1,TGCACCAGCAGCCAAGGGGACAGGGGGACCTACGAGCAGTACTTC,CTSSQGDRGTYEQYF
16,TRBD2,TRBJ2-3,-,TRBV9,TGTGCCAGCAGCGCTCGACTAGCGGGGGAATCAGATACGCAGTATTTT,CASSARLAGESDTQYF
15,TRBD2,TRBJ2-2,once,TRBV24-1,TGTGCCACCAGTGATTGGGGGGGGGACACCGGGGAGCTGTTTTTT,CATSDWGGDTGELFF
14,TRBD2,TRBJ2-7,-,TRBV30,TGTGCCTGCAACCCACTAGCGGGGACCTACGAGCAGTACTTC,CACNPLAGTYEQYF
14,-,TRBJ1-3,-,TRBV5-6,TGTGCCAGCAGCCCGAGGGCGTGGGGAAACACCATATATTTT,CASSPRAWGNTIYF
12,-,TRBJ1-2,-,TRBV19,TGTACCAGTATGCGCAGGAACTATGGCTACACCTTC,CTSMRRNYGYTF
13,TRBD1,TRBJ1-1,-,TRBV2,TGTGCCAGCGGATTTCGACAGGGGGCCGAAGCTTTCTTT,CASGFRQGAEAFF
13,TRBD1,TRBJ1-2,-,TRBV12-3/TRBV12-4,TGTGCCAGCAGTTTTGGACAGGGGATCGGCTACACCTTC,CASSFGQGIGYTF
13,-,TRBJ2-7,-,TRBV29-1,TGCAGCGTCCAGGGTTCCCGATCCTACGAGCAGTACTTC,CSVQGSRSYEQYF
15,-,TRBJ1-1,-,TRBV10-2,TGCGCCAGCAGTGAGACCGATGGGAGGAGCACTGAAGCTTTCTTT,CASSETDGRSTEAFF
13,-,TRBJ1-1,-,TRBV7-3,TGTGCCAGCGGGGTTGGGTGGGAGACTGAAGCTTTCTTT,CASGVGWETEAFF
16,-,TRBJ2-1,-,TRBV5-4,TGTGCCAGCAGCTTGGGGGGGGCTAGCGGATACAATGAGCAGTTCTTC,CASSLGGASGYNEQFF
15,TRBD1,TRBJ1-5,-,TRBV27,TGTGCCAGCAGGGTGGGACAGGGTCACAATCAGCCCCAGCATTTT,CASRVGQGHNQPQHF
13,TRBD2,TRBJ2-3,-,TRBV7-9,TGTGCCAGCAGCAAGGGGACTAGCGGGGGGGCGTATTTT,CASSKGTSGGAYF
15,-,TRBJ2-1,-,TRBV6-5,TGTGCCAGCAGTCCACCCGGGGGCTCCTACAATGAGCAGTTCTTC,CASSPPGGSYNEQFF
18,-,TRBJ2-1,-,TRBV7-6,TGTGCCAGCAGCTTAGGCCCCGGGACTCCTTATGATCGCAATGAGCAGTTCTTC,CASSLGPGTPYDRNEQFF
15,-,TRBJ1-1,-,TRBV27,TGTGCCAGCAGTGTAGGCGGACAATTCAACACTGAAGCTTTCTTT,CASSVGGQFNTEAFF
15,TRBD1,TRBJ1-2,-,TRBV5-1,TGCGCCAGCAGCTTGACAGGGGGTGAGGGCTATGGCTACACCTTC,CASSLTGGEGYGYTF
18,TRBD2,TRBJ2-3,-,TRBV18,TGTGCCAGCTCACCACCGAGCCAGCGGGGGGGCAGGGAAGATACGCAGTATTTT,CASSPPSQRGGREDTQYF
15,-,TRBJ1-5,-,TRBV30,TGTGCCTGGAGTAGGGGTTTCATATACGATCAGCCCCAGCATTTT,CAWSRGFIYDQPQHF
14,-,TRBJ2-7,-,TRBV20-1,TGCAGTGCTAGTAAATCAGGGGTCTCCTACGAGCAGTACTTC,CSASKSGVSYEQYF
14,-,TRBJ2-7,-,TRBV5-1,TGCGCCAGCAGCATTCCGGACAGAGCCTACGAGCAGTACTTC,CASSIPDRAYEQYF
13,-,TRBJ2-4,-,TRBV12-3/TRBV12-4,TGTGCCAGCAGTTTAGTAGAGGGAGACATTCAGTACTTC,CASSLVEGDIQYF
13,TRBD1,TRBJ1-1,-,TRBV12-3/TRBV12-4,TGTGCCAGCAGAGAACAGGGGCCCACTGAAGCTTTCTTT,CASREQGPTEAFF
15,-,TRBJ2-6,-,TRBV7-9,TGTGCCAGCAGCCGAAAGAGCTCTGGGGCCAACGTCCTGACTTTC,CASSRKSSGANVLTF
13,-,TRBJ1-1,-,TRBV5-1,TGCGCCAGCAGCGACGGACATACCGCTGTGGCTTTCTTT,CASSDGHTAVAFF
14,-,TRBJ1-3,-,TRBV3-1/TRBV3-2,TGTGCCAGCAGCCCGCAGGTCATTGGAAACACCATATATTTT,CASSPQVIGNTIYF
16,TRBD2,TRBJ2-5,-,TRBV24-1,TGTGCCACCAGTCCGACGACTAGCGGGATCCAAGAGACCCAGTACTTC,CATSPTTSGIQETQYF
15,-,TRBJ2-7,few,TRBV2,TGTGCCAGCAGTGAAGGCCAGGGTCTCGTCTACGAGCAGTACTTC,CASSEGQGLVYEQYF
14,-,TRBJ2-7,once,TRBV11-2,TGTGCCAGCAGCTTAGGGCAGGGCACCTACGAGCAGTACTTC,CASSLGQGTYEQYF
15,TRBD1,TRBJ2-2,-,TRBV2,TGTGCCAGTCGGGACAGGGAAAAAGGCACCGGGGAGCTGTTTTTT,CASRDREKGTGELFF
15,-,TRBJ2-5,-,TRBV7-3,TGTGCCAGCAGCTTATTGGCAGGGTATGGAGAGACCCAGTACTTC,CASSLLAGYGETQYF
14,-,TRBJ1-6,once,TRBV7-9,TGTGCCAGCAGCGTCAGCTCCTATAATTCACCCCTCCACTTT,CASSVSSYNSPLHF
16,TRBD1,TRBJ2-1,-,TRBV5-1,TGCGCCAGCAGCGGGGGACAGTTCAGCTCCTACAATGAGCAGTTCTTC,CASSGGQFSSYNEQFF
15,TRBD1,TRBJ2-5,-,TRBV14,TGTGCCAGCAGCCATCAGGGGGCAGGTGGTCAGACCCAGTACTTC,CASSHQGAGGQTQYF
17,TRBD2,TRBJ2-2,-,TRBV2,TGTGCCAGCAGGGGACTAGCGGGGGAGACGAACACCGGGGAGCTGTTTTTT,CASRGLAGETNTGELFF
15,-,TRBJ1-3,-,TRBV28,TGTGCCAGCAGTTTACTCGTGTCCCCTGGAAACACCATATATTTT,CASSLLVSPGNTIYF
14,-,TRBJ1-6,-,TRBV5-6,TGTGCCAGCAGCTTGCCCTCAGGGAATTCACCCCTCCACTTT,CASSLPSGNSPLHF
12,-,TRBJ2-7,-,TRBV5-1,TGCGCCAGCAGCCGGGACACCCAAGGGCAGTACTTC,CASSRDTQGQYF
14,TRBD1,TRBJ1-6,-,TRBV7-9,TGTGCCAGCAGCCTTGGACAGGGGGGTTCACCCCTCCACTTT,CASSLGQGGSPLHF
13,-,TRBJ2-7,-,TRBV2,TGTGCCAGCAGTCGCGGTTTCCCCTACGAGCAGTACTTC,CASSRGFPYEQYF
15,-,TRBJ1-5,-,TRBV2,TGTGCCAGCAGTGAAGGGGAGTATAGCAATCAGCCCCAGCATTTT,CASSEGEYSNQPQHF
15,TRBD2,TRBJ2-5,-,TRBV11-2,TGTGCCAGCAGCTTCACGACTAGCGGGGGTGAGACCCAGTACTTC,CASSFTTSGGETQYF
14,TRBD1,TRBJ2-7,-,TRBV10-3,TGTGCCATCAGTGAGTCGGACAGGTTCCACGAGCAGTACTTC,CAISESDRFHEQYF
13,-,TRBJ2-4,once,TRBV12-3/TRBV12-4,TGTGCCAGCAGTTTCGAGGGTAGGAACATTCAGTACTTC,CASSFEGRNIQYF
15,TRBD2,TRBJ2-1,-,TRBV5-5,TGTGCCAGCCAGACCCGGGGAGGGGCGGACAATGAGCAGTTCTTC,CASQTRGGADNEQFF
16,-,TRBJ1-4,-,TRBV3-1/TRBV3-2,TGTGCCAGCAGCCAAGATTGGGGAGGAGGTGGTGAAAAACTGTTTTTT,CASSQDWGGGGEKLFF
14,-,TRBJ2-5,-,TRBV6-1,TGTGCCAGCAGTGAAAGGGGGTCCCAAGAGACCCAGTACTTC,CASSERGSQETQYF
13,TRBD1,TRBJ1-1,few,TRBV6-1,TGTGCCAGCACCCCCGACAGGGTGACTGAAGCTTTCTTT,CASTPDRVTEAFF
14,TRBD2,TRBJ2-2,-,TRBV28,TGTGCCAGCAGTGAGCGGGGGGGGACCGGGGAGCTGTTTTTT,CASSERGGTGELFF